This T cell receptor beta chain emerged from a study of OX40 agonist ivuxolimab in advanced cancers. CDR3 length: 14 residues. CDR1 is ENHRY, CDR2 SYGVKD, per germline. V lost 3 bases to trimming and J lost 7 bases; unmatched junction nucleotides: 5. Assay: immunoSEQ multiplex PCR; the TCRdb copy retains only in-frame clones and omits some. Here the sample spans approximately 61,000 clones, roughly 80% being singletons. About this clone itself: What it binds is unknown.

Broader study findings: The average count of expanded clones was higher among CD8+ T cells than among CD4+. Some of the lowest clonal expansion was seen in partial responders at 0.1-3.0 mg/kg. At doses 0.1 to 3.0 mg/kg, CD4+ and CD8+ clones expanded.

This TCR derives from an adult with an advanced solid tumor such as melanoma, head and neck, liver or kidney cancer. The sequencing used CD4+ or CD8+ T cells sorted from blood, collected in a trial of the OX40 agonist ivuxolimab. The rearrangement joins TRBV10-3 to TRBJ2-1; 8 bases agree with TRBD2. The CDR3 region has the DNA TGTGCCATCAGTGAAGGTAGCGGGGAAAATGAGCAGTTCTTC. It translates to CAISEGSGENEQFF.